This TCR beta chain came from a study of blood T cell repertoires in COVID-19. About the research overall: There were acute and convalescent COVID-19 samples, and they came from the United States, Italy and Spain. T cells, B-cell-depleted T cells, or PBMCs provided the cDNA or gDNA that served as material.

CDR3 length: 13 residues. V lost 5 bases and J lost 4; bases outside the gene matches: 4. In germline, CDR1 is SGHTA, CDR2 FQGNSA. Methods used by the authors: Amplification of reference gene primers was used by the study to estimate nucleated cell counts. Using immunoSEQ multiplex PCR, the repertoire was profiled, and TCRdb retains in-frame clones only, with some absent. V, J and clone size derive from that table, while D and trimming were established from the DNA sequence. The table has about 270,000 clones, approximately 80% seen once; the top ten hold 2.5% to 3%. Material: peripheral blood. The chain has TRBV7-2 and TRBJ1-2, with 7 bases aligning to TRBD1. This TCR was recovered from a woman between 55 and 75 years old with active or convalescent COVID-19. For the CDR3, the DNA is TGTGCCAGCAGCCCGGACAGGATCTATGGCTACACCTTC. Translating gives CASSPDRIYGYTF.